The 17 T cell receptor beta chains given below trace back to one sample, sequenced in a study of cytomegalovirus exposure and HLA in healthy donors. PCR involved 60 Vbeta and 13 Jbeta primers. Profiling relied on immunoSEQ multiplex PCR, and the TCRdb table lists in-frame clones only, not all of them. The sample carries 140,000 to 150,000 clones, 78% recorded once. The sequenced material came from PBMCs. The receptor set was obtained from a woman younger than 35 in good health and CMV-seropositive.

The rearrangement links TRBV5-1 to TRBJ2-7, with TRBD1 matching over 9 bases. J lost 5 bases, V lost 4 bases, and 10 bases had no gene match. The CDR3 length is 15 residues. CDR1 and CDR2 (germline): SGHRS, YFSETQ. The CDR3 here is CASSTPGTGNHEQYF. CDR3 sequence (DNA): TGCGCCAGCAGCACCCCCGGGACAGGGAACCACGAGCAGTACTTC.

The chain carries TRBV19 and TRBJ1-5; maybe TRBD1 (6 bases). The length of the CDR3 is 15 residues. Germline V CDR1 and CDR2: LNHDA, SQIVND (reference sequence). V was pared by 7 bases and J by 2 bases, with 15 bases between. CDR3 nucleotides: TGTGCCAGTATTAAACAGGGAGACGGCAATCAGCCCCAGCATTTT. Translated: CASIKQGDGNQPQHF.

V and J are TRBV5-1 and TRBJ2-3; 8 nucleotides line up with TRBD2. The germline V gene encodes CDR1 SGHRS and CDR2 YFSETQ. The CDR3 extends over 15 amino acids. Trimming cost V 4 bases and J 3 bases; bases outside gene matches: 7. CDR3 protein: CASSLSGEVTDTQYF. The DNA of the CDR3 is TGCGCCAGCAGCCTTAGCGGGGAGGTGACAGATACGCAGTATTTT.

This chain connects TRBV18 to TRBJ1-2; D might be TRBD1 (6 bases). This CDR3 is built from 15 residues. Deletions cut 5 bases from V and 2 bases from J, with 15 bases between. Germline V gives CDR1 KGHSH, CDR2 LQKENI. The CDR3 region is CASSRLDRSNYGYTF. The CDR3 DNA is TGTGCCAGCTCAAGATTGGACAGATCAAACTATGGCTACACCTTC. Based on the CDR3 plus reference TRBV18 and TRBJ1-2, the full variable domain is NAGVMQNPRHLVRRRGQEARLRCSPMKGHSHVYWYRQLPEEGLKFMVYLQKENIIDESGMPKERFSAEFPKEGPSILRIQQVVRGDSAAYFCASSRLDRSNYGYTFGSGTRLTVV.

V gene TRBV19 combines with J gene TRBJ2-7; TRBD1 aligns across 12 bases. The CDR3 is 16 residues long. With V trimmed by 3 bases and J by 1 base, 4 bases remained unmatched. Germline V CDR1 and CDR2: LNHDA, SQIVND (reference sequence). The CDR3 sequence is CASSIGTGGASYEQYF. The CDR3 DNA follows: TGTGCCAGTAGTATTGGGACAGGGGGCGCGTCCTACGAGCAGTACTTC. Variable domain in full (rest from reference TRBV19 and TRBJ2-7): DGGITQSPKYLFRKEGQNVTLSCEQNLNHDAMYWYRQDPGQGLRLIYYSQIVNDFQKGDIAEGYSVSREKKESFPLTVTSAQKNPTAFYLCASSIGTGGASYEQYFGPGTRLTVT.

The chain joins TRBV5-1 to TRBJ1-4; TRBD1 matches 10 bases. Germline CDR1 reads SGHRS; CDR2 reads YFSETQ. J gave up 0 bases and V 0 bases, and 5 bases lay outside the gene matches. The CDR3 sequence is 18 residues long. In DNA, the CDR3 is TGCGCCAGCAGCTTGGTGGGACAGGGGCTATCAACTAATGAAAAACTGTTTTTT. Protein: CASSLVGQGLSTNEKLFF.

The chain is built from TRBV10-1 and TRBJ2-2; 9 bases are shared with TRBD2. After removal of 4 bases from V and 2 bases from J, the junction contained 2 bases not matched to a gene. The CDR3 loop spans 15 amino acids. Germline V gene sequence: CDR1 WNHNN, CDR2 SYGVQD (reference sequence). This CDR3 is CASSVAGDNTGELFF. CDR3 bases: TGCGCCAGCAGTGTAGCGGGGGACAACACCGGGGAGCTGTTTTTT.

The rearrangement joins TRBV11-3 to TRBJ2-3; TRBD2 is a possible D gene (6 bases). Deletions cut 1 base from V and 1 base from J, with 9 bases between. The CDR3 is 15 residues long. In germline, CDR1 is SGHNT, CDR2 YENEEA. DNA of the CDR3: TGTGCCAGCAGCTTAGGGGAGCGGGGCACAGATACGCAGTATTTT. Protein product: CASSLGERGTDTQYF. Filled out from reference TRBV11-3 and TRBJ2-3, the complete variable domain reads EAGVVQSPRYKIIEKKQPVAFWCNPISGHNTLYWYLQNLGQGPELLIRYENEEAVDDSQLPKDRFSAERLKGVDSTLKIQPAELGDSAVYLCASSLGERGTDTQYFGPGTRLTVL.

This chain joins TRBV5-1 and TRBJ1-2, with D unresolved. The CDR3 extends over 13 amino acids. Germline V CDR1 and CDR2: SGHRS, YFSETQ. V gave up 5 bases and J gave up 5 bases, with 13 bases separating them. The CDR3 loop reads CASSGREPYGYTF. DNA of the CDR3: TGCGCCAGCAGTGGTCGTGAGCCTTATGGCTACACCTTC.

CDR3 region: CASSLSGGPGETQYF. In nucleotides, the CDR3 is TGTGCCAGCAGCTTGAGCGGGGGGCCCGGGGAGACCCAGTACTTC. The chain couples TRBV7-6 to TRBJ2-5; 9 bases fit TRBD2. The CDR3 spans 15 residues. The germline V gene encodes CDR1 SGHVS and CDR2 FNYEAQ. V dropped 3 bases and J dropped 5; count of bases not matched to a gene: 7.

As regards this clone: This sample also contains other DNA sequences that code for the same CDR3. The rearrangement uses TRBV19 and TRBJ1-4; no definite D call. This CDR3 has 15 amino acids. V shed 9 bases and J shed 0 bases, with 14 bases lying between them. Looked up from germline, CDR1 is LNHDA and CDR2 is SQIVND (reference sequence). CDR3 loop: CASSLKRSTNEKLFF. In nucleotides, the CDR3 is TGTGCCAGCAGTCTGAAGCGTTCAACTAATGAAAAACTGTTTTTT.

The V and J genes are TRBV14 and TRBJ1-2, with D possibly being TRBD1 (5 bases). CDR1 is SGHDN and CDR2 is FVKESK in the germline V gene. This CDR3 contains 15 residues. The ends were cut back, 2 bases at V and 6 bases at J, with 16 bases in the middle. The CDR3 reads CASSQQTSGRDGYTF. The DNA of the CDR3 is TGTGCCAGCAGCCAACAGACTTCAGGGAGGGATGGCTACACCTTC.

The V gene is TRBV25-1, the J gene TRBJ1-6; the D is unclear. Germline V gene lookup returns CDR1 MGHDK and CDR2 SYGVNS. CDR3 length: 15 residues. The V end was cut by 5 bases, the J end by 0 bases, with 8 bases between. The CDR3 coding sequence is TGTGCCAGCAGTTCTGTGAGCTCCTATAATTCACCCCTCCACTTT. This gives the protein CASSSVSSYNSPLHF.

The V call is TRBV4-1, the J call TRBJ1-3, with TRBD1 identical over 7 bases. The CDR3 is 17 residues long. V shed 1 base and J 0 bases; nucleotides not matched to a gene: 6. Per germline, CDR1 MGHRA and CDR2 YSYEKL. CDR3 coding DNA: TGCGCCAGCAGCCAAGGCGGGACAGCGAGCTCTGGAAACACCATATATTTT. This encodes CASSQGGTASSGNTIYF.

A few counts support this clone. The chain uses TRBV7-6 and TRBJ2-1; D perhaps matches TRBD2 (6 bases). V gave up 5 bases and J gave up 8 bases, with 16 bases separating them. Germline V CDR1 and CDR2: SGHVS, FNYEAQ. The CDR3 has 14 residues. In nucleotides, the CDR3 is TGTGCCAGCAGCCCCCTGGGGGGAGACGATGAGCAGTTCTTC. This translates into CASSPLGGDDEQFF.

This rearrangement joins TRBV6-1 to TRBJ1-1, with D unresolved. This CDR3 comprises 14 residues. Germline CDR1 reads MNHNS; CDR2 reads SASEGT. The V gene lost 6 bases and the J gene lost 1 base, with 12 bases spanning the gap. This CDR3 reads CASSLRFSNTEAFF. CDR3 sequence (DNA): TGTGCCAGCAGCCTGAGGTTTTCGAACACTGAAGCTTTCTTT.

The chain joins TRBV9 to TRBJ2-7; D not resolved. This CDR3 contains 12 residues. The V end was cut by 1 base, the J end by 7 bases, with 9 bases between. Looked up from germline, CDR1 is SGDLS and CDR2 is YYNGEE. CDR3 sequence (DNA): TGTGCCAGCAGCGTACGGTTCCCTGAGCAGTACTTC. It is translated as CASSVRFPEQYF.